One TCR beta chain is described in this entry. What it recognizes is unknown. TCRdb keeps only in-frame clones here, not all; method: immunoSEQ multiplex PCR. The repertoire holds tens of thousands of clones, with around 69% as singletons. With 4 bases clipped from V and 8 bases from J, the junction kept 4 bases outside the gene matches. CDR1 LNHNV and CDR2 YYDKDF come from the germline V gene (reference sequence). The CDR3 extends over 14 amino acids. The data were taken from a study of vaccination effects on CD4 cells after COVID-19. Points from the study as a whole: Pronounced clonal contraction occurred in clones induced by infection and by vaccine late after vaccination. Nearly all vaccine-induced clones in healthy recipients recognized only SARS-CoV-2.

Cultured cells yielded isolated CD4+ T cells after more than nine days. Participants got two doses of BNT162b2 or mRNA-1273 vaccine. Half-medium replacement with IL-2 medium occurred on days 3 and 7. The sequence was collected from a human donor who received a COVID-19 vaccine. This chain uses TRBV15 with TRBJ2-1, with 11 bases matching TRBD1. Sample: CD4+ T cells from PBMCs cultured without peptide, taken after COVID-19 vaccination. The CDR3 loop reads CATSKGQGADEQFF. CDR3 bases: TGTGCCACCAGCAAAGGACAGGGGGCCGATGAGCAGTTCTTC.